The 12 T cell receptor beta chains given below trace back to one sample, sequenced in a study of STAT5B mutations in CD4+ large granular lymphocyte leukemia. Assay used: immunoSEQ multiplex PCR; TCRdb lists only in-frame clones, some missing. Among about 40,000 clones, 70% to 85% were seen once, and the ten largest hold 0.3% to 0.35%. Sequencing used CD4+ T cells from blood buffy coats. Receptors were obtained from a human donor in good health.

The V call is TRBV6-1, the J call TRBJ2-3; no reliable D call. This CDR3 comprises 14 residues. The ends were cut back, 3 bases at V and 2 bases at J, with 9 bases in the middle. Per germline, CDR1 MNHNS and CDR2 SASEGT. CDR3 sequence reads: CASSEGSNTDTQYF. In nucleotides, the CDR3 is TGTGCCAGCAGTGAGGGTAGCAACACAGATACGCAGTATTTT.

This chain joins TRBV2 and TRBJ2-2; D uncertain. V lost 6 bases, J lost 3 bases, and 5 bases lay in between. Germline V gene sequence: CDR1 SNHLY, CDR2 FYNNEI. The CDR3 spans 12 residues. The chain's CDR3 is CASRLDTGELFF. For the CDR3, the DNA is TGTGCCAGCAGGCTAGACACCGGGGAGCTGTTTTTT.

V and J are TRBV9 and TRBJ2-7, with D perhaps TRBD1 or TRBD2 (5 bases each). Per germline, CDR1 SGDLS and CDR2 YYNGEE. Trimming took 0 bases from V and 1 from J, leaving 8 bases between them. This CDR3 is built from 14 residues. DNA for the CDR3: TGTGCCAGCAGCGTAGGGGACGAGTCCTACGAGCAGTACTTC. This translates into CASSVGDESYEQYF. Complete variable domain (other parts from reference TRBV9 and TRBJ2-7): DSGVTQTPKHLITATGQRVTLRCSPRSGDLSVYWYQQSLDQGLQFLIQYYNGEERAKGNILERFSAQQFPDLHSELNLSSLELGDSALYFCASSVGDESYEQYFGPGTRLTVT.

This rearrangement joins TRBV7-9 to TRBJ1-1, with TRBD1 matching over 8 bases. The trim removed 5 bases at V and 3 bases at J, leaving 17 bases unmatched. There are 18 residues in the CDR3. The germline V gene has CDR1 SEHNR and CDR2 FQNEAQ (reference sequence). The CDR3 loop is CASSRITGGFSLYTEAFF. Here the CDR3 DNA reads TGTGCCAGCAGCCGAATAACAGGGGGGTTCTCTCTGTACACTGAAGCTTTCTTT.

The chain is built from TRBV11-2 and TRBJ2-7; D gene uncertain. The V and J ends lost 1 base and 0 bases respectively, with 7 bases between them. The CDR3 spans 14 residues. Germline V gives CDR1 SGHAT, CDR2 FQNNGV. DNA of the CDR3: TGTGCCAGCAGCTTAGCTCAGCTCTCCTACGAGCAGTACTTC. This sequence encodes CASSLAQLSYEQYF.

The V call is TRBV5-6, the J call TRBJ2-1; 11 bases fit TRBD2. CDR1 is SGHDT, CDR2 YYEEEE, per germline. This CDR3 is 19 amino acids long. After removal of 2 bases from V and 0 bases from J, the junction contained 10 bases not matched to a gene. CDR3 sequence reads: CASSFLAGGPTSSYNEQFF. CDR3 coding DNA: TGTGCCAGCAGCTTCCTAGCGGGAGGTCCCACGAGCTCCTACAATGAGCAGTTCTTC.

The gene calls are TRBV11-2 and TRBJ2-7; the match to TRBD1 covers 10 bases. The germline V gene has CDR1 SGHAT and CDR2 FQNNGV. The V segment lost 5 bases and the J segment 3 bases; nucleotides outside the gene matches: 7. The CDR3 runs 15 residues. CDR3 loop: CASSHPGQGIYEQYF. For the CDR3, the DNA is TGTGCCAGCAGCCACCCGGGACAGGGGATCTACGAGCAGTACTTC.

This chain uses TRBV9 with TRBJ2-1; D ambiguous. Germline CDR1 reads SGDLS; CDR2 reads YYNGEE. The CDR3 totals 13 residues. Trimming removed 4 bases from V and 2 bases from J, with 7 bases in between. As DNA, the CDR3 is TGTGCCAGCAGCCCAGCACCCTACAATGAGCAGTTCTTC. Amino acid sequence: CASSPAPYNEQFF.

This clone is a singleton in its sample. This chain joins TRBV6-1 and TRBJ1-6; a weak D match, TRBD1 (5 bases). The V gene lost 7 bases and the J gene lost 4 bases, with 14 bases spanning the gap. Germline lookup yields CDR1 MNHNS and CDR2 SASEGT. The CDR3 spans 15 residues. The CDR3 loop reads CASIILGGYNSPLHF. In DNA form, the CDR3 reads TGTGCCAGCATCATTCTGGGGGGTTATAATTCACCCCTCCACTTT.

V and J are TRBV2 and TRBJ2-7, with 7 bases fitting TRBD1. The CDR3 is 15 amino acids. Trimming at V came to 6 bases and at J to 0 bases, leaving 8 bases not matched to a gene. Germline loops: CDR1 SNHLY, CDR2 FYNNEI. The CDR3 protein is CASRFLGTDSYEQYF. As DNA, the CDR3 is TGTGCCAGCAGATTCCTCGGGACAGACTCCTACGAGCAGTACTTC.

This chain uses TRBV7-2 with TRBJ1-1; TRBD1 matches 10 bases. J gave up 6 bases and V 3 bases, and 4 bases lay outside the gene matches. CDR3 length: 14 residues. Germline values: CDR1 SGHTA, CDR2 FQGNSA. The CDR3 DNA is TGTGCCAGCAGCTTTTACGGGACAGGGGCTGAAGCTTTCTTT. Its protein product is CASSFYGTGAEAFF. The full variable domain, completed using reference TRBV7-2 and TRBJ1-1, is GAGVSQSPSNKVTEKGKDVELRCDPISGHTALYWYRQSLGQGLEFLIYFQGNSAPDKSGLPSDRFSAERTGGSVSTLTIQRTQQEDSAVYLCASSFYGTGAEAFFGQGTRLTVV.

The chain carries TRBV11-3 and TRBJ2-2; D unclear. Germline loops: CDR1 SGHNT, CDR2 YENEEA. Trimming pared 4 bases from V and 7 bases from J, leaving 7 bases between. This CDR3 contains 12 residues. CDR3 DNA: TGTGCCAGCAGCTCGGTGAACGGGGAGCTGTTTTTT. Protein: CASSSVNGELFF.